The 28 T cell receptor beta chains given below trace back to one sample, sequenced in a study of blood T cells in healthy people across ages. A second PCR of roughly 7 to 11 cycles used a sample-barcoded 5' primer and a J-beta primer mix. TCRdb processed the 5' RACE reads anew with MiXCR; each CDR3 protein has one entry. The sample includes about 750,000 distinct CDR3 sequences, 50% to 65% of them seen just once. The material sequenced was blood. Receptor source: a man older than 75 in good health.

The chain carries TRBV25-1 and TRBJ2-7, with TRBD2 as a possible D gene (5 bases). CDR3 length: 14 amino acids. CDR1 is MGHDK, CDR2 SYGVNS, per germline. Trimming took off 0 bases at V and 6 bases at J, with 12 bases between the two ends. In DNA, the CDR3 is TGTGCCAGCAGTGAATATGAGGGAGTCCGCGAGCAGTACTTC. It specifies CASSEYEGVREQYF.

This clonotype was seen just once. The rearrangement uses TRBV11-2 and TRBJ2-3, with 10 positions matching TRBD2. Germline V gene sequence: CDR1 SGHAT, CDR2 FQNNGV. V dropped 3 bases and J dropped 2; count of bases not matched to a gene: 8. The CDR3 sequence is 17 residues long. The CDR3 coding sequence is TGTGCCAGCAGCTTGCTTTCTAGCGGGAGTCCCACAGATACGCAGTATTTT. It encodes CASSLLSSGSPTDTQYF.

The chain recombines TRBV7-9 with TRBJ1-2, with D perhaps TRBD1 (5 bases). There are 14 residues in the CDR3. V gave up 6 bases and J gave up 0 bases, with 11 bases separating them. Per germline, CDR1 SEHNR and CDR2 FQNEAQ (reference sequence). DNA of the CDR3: TGTGCCAGCAGGGGGCGCCGGGCTAACTATGGCTACACCTTC. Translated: CASRGRRANYGYTF.

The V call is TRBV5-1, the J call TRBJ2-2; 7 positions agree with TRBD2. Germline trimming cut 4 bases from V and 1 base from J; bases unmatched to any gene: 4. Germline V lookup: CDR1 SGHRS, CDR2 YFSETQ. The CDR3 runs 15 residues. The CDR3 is CASSNSGLNTGELFF. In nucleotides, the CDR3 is TGCGCCAGCAGCAATAGCGGGCTGAACACCGGGGAGCTGTTTTTT. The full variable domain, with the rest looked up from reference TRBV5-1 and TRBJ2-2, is KAGVTQTPRYLIKTRGQQVTLSCSPISGHRSVSWYQQTPGQGLQFLFEYFSETQRNKGNFPGRFSGRQFSNSRSEMNVSTLELGDSALYLCASSNSGLNTGELFFGEGSRLTVL.

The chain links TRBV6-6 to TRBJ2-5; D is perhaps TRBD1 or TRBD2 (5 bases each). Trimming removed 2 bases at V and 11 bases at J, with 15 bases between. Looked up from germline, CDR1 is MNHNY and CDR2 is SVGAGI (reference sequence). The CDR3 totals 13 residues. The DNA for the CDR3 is TGTGCCAGCAGTTACGGCGGCGTGGGGGAGCAGTACTTC. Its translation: CASSYGGVGEQYF.

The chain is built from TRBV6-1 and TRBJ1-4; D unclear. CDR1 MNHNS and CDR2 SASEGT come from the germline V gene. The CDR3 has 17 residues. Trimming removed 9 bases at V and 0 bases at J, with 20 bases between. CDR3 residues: CARIPGFPNSTNEKLFF. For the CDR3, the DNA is TGTGCCAGAATCCCGGGGTTCCCCAATTCAACTAATGAAAAACTGTTTTTT.

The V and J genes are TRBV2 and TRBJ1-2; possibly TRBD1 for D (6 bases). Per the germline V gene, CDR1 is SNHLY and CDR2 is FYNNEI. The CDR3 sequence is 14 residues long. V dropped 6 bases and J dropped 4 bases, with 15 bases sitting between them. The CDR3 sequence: CASSPGQQFYGYTF. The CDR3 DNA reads TGTGCCAGCAGCCCAGGACAGCAATTCTATGGCTACACCTTC.

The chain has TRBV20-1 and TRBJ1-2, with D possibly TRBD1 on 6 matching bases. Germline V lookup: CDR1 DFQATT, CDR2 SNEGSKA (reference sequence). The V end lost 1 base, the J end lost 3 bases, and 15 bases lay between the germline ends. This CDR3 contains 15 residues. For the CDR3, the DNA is TGCAGTGCTAGAGGCCAGGGACAAGGGGACTATGGCTACACCTTC. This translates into CSARGQGQGDYGYTF.

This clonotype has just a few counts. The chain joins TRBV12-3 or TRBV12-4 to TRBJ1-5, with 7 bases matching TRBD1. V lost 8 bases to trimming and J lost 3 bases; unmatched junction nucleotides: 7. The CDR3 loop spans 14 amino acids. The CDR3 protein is CASQGGQVNQPQHF. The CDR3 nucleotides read TGTGCCAGCCAGGGGGGCCAGGTCAATCAGCCCCAGCATTTT.

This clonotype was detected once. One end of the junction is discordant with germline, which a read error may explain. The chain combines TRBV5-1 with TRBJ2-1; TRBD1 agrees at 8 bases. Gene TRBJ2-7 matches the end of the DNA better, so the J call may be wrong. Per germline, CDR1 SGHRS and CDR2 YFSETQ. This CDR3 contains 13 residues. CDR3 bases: TGCGCCAGCAACTTGGCAGGGGGCGATGAGCAGTACTTC. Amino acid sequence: CASNLAGGDEQYF.

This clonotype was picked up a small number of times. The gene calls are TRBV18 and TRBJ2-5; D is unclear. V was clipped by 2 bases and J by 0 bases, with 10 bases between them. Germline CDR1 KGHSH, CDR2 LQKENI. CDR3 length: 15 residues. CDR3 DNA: TGTGCCAGCTCACCAAGTGAGAGGTACCAAGAGACCCAGTACTTC. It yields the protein CASSPSERYQETQYF.

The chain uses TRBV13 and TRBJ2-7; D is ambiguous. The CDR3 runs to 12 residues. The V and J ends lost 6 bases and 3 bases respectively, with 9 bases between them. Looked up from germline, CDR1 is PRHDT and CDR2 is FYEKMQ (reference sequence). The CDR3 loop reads CASSRRLYEQYF. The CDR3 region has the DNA TGTGCCAGCAGTCGAAGACTCTACGAGCAGTACTTC. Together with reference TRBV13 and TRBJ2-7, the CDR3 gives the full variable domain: AAGVIQSPRHLIKEKRETATLKCYPIPRHDTVYWYQQGPGQDPQFLISFYEKMQSDKGSIPDRFSAQQFSDYHSELNMSSLELGDSALYFCASSRRLYEQYFGPGTRLTVT.

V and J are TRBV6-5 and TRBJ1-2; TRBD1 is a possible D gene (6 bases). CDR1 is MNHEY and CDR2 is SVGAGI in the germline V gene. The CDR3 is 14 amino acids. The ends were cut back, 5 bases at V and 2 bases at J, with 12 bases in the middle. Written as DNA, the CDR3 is TGTGCCAGCAGTAATGGGGGCCAGAACTATGGCTACACCTTC. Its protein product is CASSNGGQNYGYTF.

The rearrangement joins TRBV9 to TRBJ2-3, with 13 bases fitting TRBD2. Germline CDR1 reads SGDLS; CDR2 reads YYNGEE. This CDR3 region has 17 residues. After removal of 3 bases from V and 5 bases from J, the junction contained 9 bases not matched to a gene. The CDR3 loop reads CASSARTSGRNGDTQYF. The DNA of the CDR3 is TGTGCCAGCAGCGCTCGGACTAGCGGGAGAAATGGAGATACGCAGTATTTT.

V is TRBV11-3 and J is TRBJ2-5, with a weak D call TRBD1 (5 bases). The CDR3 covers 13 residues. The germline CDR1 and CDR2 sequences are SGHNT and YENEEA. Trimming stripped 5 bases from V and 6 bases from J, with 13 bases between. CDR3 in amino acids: CASSLGQSKTQYF. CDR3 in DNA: TGTGCCAGCAGCCTCGGACAAAGCAAGACCCAGTACTTC.

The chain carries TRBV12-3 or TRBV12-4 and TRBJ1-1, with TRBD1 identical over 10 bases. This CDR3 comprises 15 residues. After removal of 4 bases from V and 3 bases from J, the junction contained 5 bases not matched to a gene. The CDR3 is CASSSRDRGYTEAFF. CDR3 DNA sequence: TGTGCCAGCAGTTCCCGGGACAGGGGTTACACTGAAGCTTTCTTT.

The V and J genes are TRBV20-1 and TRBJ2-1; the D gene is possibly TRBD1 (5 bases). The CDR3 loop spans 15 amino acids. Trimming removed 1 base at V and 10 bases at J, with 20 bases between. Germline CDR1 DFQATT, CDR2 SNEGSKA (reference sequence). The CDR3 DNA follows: TGCAGTGCTAGAGGCCCCCGGGCTAGGGGTGGGGAGCAGTTCTTC. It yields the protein CSARGPRARGGEQFF.

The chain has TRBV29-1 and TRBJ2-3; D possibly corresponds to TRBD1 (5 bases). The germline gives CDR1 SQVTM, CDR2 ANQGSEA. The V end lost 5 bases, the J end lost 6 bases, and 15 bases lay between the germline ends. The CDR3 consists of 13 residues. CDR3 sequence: CSVNGDRYDTQYF. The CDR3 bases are TGCAGCGTTAATGGCGACAGATATGATACGCAGTATTTT.

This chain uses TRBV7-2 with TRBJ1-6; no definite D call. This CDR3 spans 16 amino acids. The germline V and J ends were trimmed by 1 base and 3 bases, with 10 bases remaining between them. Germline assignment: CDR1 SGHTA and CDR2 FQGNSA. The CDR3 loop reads CASSLEHAGYNSPLHF. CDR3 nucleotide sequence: TGTGCCAGCAGCTTAGAGCACGCCGGCTATAATTCACCCCTCCACTTT.

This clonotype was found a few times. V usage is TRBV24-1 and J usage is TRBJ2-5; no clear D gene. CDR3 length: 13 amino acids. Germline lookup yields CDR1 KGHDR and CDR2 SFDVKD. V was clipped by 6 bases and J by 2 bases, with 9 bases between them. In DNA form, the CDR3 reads TGTGCCACCAGTTGGGGTGGTCAAGAGACCCAGTACTTC. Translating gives CATSWGGQETQYF.

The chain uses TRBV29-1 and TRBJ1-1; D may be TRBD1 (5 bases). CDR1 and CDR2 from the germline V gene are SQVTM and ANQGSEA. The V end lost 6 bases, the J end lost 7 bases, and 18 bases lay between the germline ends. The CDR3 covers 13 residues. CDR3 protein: CSVKGTLVGEAFF. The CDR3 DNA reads TGCAGCGTGAAAGGGACGTTGGTGGGTGAAGCTTTCTTT.

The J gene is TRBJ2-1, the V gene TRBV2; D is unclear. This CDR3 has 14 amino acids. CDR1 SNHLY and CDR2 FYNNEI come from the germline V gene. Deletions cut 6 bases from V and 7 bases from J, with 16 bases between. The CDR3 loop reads CASRAGSQWNEQFF. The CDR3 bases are TGTGCCAGCAGAGCCGGGTCCCAATGGAATGAGCAGTTCTTC.

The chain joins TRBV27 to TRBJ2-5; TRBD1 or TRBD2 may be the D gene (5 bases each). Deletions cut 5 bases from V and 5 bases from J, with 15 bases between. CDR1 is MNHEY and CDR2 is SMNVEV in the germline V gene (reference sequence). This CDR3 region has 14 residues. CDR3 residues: CASSQGPHTETQYF. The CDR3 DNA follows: TGTGCCAGCAGTCAGGGACCGCACACGGAGACCCAGTACTTC.

CDR3 loop: CASSRGTVHQETQYF. The CDR3 bases are TGTGCCAGCAGCCGCGGGACCGTCCACCAAGAGACCCAGTACTTC. The V and J genes are TRBV6-5 and TRBJ2-5, with D maybe TRBD2 (6 bases). Trimming removed 6 bases at V and 0 bases at J, with 14 bases between. Per the germline V gene, CDR1 is MNHEY and CDR2 is SVGAGI. The CDR3 consists of 15 residues.

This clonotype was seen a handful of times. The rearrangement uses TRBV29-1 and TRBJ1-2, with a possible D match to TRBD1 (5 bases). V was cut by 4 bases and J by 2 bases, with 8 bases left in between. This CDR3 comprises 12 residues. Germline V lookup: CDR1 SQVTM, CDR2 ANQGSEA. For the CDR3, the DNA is TGCAGCGTTGTAGGGGTCAACTATGGCTACACCTTC. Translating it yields CSVVGVNYGYTF.

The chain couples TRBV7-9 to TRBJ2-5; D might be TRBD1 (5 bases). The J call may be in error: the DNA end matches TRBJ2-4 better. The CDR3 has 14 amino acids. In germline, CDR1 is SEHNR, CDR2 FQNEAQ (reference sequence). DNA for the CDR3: TGTGCCAGCAGCTTAGCGGGGCGGTGGAACATTCAGTACTTC. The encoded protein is CASSLAGRWNIQYF.

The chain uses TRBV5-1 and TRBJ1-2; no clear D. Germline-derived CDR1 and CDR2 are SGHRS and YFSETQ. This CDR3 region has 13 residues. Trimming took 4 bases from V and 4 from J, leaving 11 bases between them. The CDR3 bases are TGCGCCAGCAGCGCCACAGCCTCCTATGGCTACACCTTC. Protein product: CASSATASYGYTF.

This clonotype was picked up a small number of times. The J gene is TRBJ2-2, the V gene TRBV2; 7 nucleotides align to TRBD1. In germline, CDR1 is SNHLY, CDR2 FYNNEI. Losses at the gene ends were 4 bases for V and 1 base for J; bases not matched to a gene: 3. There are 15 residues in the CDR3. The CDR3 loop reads CASSGTGWNTGELFF. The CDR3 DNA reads TGTGCCAGCAGTGGGACAGGCTGGAACACCGGGGAGCTGTTTTTT.